This T cell receptor beta chain appears in the sequencing data of a study of CD8+CD57+ T cells in acquired aplastic anemia. Overall study context: DNA recovered from sorted CD4+ and CD8+ cells had a mean of approximately 3 ug.

Patients included in sequencing had previously demonstrated CD8+CD57+ cell expansion by flow cytometry. According to the study, genomic DNA was the template for TCR beta VDJ and CDR3 profiling. Each CDR3 protein is one row after TCRdb ran MiXCR on the reads. Among around 250,000 distinct CDR3 sequences listed, roughly 80% were seen once. V was pared by 3 bases and J by 3 bases, with 16 bases between. The CDR3 is 15 residues long. The germline V gene encodes CDR1 DFQATT and CDR2 SNEGSKA (reference sequence). The receptor was derived from a human donor with aplastic anemia. This chain connects TRBV20-1 to TRBJ2-3; D unclear. Sequencing input: sorted CD4+, CD8+, or CD8+CD57+ T cells (not recorded which) from PBMCs. The CDR3 coding sequence is TGCAGTGCTAGGGTTCCTCCCCTAACTACAGATACGCAGTATTTT. The encoded protein is CSARVPPLTTDTQYF.